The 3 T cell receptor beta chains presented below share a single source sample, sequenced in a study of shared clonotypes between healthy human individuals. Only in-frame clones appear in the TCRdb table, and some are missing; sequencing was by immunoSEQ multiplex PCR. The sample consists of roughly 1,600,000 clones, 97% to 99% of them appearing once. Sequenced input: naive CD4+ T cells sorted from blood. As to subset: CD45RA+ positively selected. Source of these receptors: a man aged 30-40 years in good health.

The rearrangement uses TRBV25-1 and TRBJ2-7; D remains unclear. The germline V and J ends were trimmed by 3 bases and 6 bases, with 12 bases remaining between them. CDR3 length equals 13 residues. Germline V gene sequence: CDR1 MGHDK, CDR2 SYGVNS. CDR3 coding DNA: TGTGCCAGCAGTGAGACTCCCTTCGGCGAGCAGTACTTC. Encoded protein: CASSETPFGEQYF.

CDR3 nucleotide sequence: TGTGCCAGCAGCCCTACCTATGGACAAGCAACTAATGAAAAACTGTTTTTT. Residues: CASSPTYGQATNEKLFF. This chain links TRBV7-6 with TRBJ1-4; D may be TRBD1 (5 bases). The CDR3 is 17 residues long. V was clipped by 5 bases and J by 0 bases, with 16 bases between them. Germline assignment: CDR1 SGHVS and CDR2 FNYEAQ.

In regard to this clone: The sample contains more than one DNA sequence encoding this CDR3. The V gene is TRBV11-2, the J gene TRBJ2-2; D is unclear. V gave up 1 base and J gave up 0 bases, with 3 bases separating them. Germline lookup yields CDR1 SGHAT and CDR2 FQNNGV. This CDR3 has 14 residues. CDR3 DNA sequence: TGTGCCAGCAGCTTAGGGACGAACACCGGGGAGCTGTTTTTT. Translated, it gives CASSLGTNTGELFF.